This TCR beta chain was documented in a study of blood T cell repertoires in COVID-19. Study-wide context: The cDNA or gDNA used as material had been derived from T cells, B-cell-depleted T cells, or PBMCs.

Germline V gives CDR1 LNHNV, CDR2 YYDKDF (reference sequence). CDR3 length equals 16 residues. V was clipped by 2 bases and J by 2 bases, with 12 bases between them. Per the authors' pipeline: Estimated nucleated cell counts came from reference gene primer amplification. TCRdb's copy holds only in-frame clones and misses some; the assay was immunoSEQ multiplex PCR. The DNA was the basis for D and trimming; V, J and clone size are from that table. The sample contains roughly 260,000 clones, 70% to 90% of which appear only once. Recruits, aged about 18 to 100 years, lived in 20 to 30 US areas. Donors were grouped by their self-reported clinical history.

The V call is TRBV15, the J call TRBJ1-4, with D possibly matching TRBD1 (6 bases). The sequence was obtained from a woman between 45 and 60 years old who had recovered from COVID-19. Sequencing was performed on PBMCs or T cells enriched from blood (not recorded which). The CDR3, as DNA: TGTGCCACCAGCAGAAACAGGGTGGGGACTAATGAAAAACTGTTTTTT. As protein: CATSRNRVGTNEKLFF.